Shown below are 6 T cell receptor beta chains from a single sample sequenced in a study of blood T cell repertoires in COVID-19. Sequenced by immunoSEQ multiplex PCR; TCRdb stores in-frame clones only, minus some. The sample lists over 90,000 clones, roughly 90% occurring once. Source material: peripheral blood. These receptors originate from a woman aged 45-60 years with COVID-19, enrolled during active disease.

This chain uses TRBV7-6 with TRBJ2-5, with TRBD2 identical over 10 bases. CDR1 SGHVS and CDR2 FNYEAQ come from the germline V gene. J gave up 0 bases and V 0 bases, and 7 bases lay outside the gene matches. This CDR3 has 18 residues. The CDR3 region has the DNA TGTGCCAGCAGCTTAGCGCCTAGCGGGAGCCTATACCAAGAGACCCAGTACTTC. It translates to CASSLAPSGSLYQETQYF. The full variable domain, with the rest looked up from reference TRBV7-6 and TRBJ2-5, is GAGVSQSPRYKVTKRGQDVALRCDPISGHVSLYWYRQALGQGPEFLTYFNYEAQQDKSGLPNDRFSAERPEGSISTLTIQRTEQRDSAMYRCASSLAPSGSLYQETQYFGPGTRLLVL.

The chain has TRBV5-1 and TRBJ1-1; the D gene is possibly TRBD1 (5 bases). Germline V gives CDR1 SGHRS, CDR2 YFSETQ. This CDR3 has 15 amino acids. V lost 5 bases and J 1 base, leaving 15 bases between the germline ends. The CDR3 DNA follows: TGCGCCAGCAGTTTGCCCAGGGAACCGAACACTGAAGCTTTCTTT. This translates into CASSLPREPNTEAFF.

CDR3 coding DNA: TGCGCCAGCAGCCCCAGAGAACAGGGGTTTCAGCCCCAGCATTTT. As protein: CASSPREQGFQPQHF. This chain links TRBV4-1 with TRBJ1-5; 7 bases fit TRBD1. The CDR3 runs to 15 residues. After removal of 4 bases from V and 6 bases from J, the junction contained 9 bases not matched to a gene. Per the germline V gene, CDR1 is MGHRA and CDR2 is YSYEKL.

The V and J genes are TRBV7-9 and TRBJ2-5; D not resolved. The germline V gene has CDR1 SEHNR and CDR2 FQNEAQ (reference sequence). V lost 5 bases and J lost 3, with 13 bases in between. The CDR3 spans 14 residues. The CDR3 DNA is TGTGCCAGCAGCCCCTCGTGGCAGGAAGAGACCCAGTACTTC. Protein sequence: CASSPSWQEETQYF.

CDR3: CSAPTYGEQFF. CDR3 nucleotides: TGCAGTGCTCCCACTTATGGTGAGCAGTTCTTC. The chain links TRBV20-1 to TRBJ2-1; D gene unclear. This CDR3 has 11 residues. V lost 5 bases, J lost 9 bases, and 11 bases lay in between. Germline assignment: CDR1 DFQATT and CDR2 SNEGSKA (reference sequence).

Note on this clone: Mismatch with germline at one junction end may stem from a read error. The V gene is TRBV6-1, the J gene TRBJ1-3; D gene ambiguous. The germline V gene has CDR1 MNHNS and CDR2 SASEGT. The CDR3 covers 16 residues. CDR3 bases: TGTGCCGGCAGTGAAATGCACGGTTCCTCTGGAAACACCATATATTTT. This translates into CAGSEMHGSSGNTIYF.